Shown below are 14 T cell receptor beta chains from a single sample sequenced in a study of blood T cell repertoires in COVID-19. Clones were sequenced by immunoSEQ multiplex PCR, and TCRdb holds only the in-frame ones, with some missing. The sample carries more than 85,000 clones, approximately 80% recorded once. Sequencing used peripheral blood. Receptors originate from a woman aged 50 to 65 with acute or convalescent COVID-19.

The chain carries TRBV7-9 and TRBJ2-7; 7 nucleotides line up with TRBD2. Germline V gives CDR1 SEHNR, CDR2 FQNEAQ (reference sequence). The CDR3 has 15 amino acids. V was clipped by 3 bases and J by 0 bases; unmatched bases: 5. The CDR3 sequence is CASSFQSGNSYEQYF. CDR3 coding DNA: TGTGCCAGCAGCTTCCAGAGCGGGAACTCCTACGAGCAGTACTTC.

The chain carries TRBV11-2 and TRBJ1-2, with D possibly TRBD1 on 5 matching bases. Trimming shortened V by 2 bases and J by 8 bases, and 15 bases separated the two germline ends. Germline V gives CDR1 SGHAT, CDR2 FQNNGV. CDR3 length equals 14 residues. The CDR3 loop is CASSLFPRGVGYTF. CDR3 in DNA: TGTGCCAGCAGCTTATTTCCTCGGGGGGTAGGCTACACCTTC.

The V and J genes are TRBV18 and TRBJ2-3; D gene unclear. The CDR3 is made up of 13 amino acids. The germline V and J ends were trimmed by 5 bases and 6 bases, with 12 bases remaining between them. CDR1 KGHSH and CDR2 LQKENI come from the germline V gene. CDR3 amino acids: CASSLRVGDTQYF. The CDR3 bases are TGTGCCAGCTCATTACGAGTCGGGGATACGCAGTATTTT.

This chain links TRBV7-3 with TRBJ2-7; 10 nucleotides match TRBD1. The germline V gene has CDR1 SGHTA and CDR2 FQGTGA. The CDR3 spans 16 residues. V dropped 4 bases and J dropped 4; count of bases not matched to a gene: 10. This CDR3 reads CASSSGRDRGNYEQYF. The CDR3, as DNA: TGTGCCAGCAGCTCTGGGCGGGACAGGGGTAATTACGAGCAGTACTTC.

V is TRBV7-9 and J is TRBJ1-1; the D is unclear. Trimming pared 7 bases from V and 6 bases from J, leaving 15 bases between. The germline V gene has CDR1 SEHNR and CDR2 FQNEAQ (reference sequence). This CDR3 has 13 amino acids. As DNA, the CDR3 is TGTGCCAGCATCTCAACGGGGAGGGCTGAAGCTTTCTTT. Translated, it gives CASISTGRAEAFF.

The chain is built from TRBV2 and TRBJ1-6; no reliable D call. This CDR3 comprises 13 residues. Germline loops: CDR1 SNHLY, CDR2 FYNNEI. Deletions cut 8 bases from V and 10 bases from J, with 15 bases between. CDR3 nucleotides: TGTGCCAGCGAAAGAGAGGTAGGATCACCCCTCCACTTT. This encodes CASEREVGSPLHF.

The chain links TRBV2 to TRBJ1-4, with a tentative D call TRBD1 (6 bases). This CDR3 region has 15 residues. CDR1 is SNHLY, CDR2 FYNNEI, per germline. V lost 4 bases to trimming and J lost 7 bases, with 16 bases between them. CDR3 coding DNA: TGTGCCAGCAGTGGGTTGGCAGGGGCGGGTGAAAAACTGTTTTTT. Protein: CASSGLAGAGEKLFF.

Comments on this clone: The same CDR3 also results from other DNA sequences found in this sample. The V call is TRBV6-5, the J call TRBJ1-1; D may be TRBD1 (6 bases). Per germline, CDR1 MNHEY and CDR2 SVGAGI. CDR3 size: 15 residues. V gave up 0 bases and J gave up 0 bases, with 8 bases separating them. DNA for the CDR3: TGTGCCAGCAGTTACTCGACAGGTTTGAACACTGAAGCTTTCTTT. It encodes CASSYSTGLNTEAFF.

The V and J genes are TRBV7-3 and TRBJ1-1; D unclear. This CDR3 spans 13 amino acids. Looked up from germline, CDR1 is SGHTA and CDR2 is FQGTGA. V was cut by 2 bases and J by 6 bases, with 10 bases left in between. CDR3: CASSLLRTAEAFF. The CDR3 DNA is TGTGCCAGCAGCTTATTACGGACTGCTGAAGCTTTCTTT.

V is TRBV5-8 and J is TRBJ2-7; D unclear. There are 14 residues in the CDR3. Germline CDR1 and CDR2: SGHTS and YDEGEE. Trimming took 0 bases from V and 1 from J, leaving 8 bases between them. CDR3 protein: CASSLERRSYEQYF. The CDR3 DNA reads TGTGCCAGCAGCTTGGAGCGACGATCCTACGAGCAGTACTTC.

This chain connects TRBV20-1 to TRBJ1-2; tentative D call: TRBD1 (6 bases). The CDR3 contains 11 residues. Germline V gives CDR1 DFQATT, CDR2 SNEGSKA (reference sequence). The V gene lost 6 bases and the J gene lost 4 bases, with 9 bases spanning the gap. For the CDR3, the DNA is TGCAGTGCGGGGGACACCTATGGCTACACCTTC. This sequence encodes CSAGDTYGYTF.

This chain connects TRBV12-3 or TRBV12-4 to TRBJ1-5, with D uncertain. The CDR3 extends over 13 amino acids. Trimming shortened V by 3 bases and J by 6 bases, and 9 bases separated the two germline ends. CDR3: CASSFAESQPQHF. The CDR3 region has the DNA TGTGCCAGCAGTTTTGCGGAAAGTCAGCCCCAGCATTTT.

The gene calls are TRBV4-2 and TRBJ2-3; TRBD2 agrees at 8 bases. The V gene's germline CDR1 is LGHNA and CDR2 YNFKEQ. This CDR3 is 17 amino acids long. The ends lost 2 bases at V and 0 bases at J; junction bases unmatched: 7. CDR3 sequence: CASSQLLAVTSTDTQYF. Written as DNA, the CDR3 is TGTGCCAGCAGCCAATTACTAGCGGTGACTAGCACAGATACGCAGTATTTT.

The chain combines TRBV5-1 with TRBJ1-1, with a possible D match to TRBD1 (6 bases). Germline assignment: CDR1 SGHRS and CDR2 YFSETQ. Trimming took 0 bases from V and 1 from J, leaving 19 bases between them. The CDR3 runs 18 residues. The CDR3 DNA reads TGCGCCAGCAGCTTGGCCTCAGGGCCGGGACAAGAGAACACTGAAGCTTTCTTT. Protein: CASSLASGPGQENTEAFF. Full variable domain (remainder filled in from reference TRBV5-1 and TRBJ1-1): KAGVTQTPRYLIKTRGQQVTLSCSPISGHRSVSWYQQTPGQGLQFLFEYFSETQRNKGNFPGRFSGRQFSNSRSEMNVSTLELGDSALYLCASSLASGPGQENTEAFFGQGTRLTVV.